This T cell receptor beta chain was retrieved from a study of blood T cell repertoires in COVID-19. On the study more broadly: Researchers got acute and convalescent COVID-19 samples from the United States, Italy and Spain. PBMCs, B-cell-depleted T cells, or T cells were the source of the cDNA or gDNA that made up the material.

Germline-derived CDR1 and CDR2 are GTSNPN and SVGIG (reference sequence). Trimming removed 7 bases from V and 3 bases from J; junction bases left unmatched: 3. The length of the CDR3 is 13 residues. As handled by the study authors: Estimation of nucleated cell counts relied on the amplification of reference gene primers. TCRdb's table, derived via immunoSEQ multiplex PCR, lists solely in-frame clones and lacks some. The DNA gave D and trimming, while V, J and clone size come from that table. The table shows over 150,000 clones, with 70% to 85% occurring only once. The J gene is TRBJ1-5, the V gene TRBV30; 10 nucleotides agree with TRBD1. The receptor was isolated from a woman aged 60-75 years with acute or convalescent COVID-19. The sequencing sample was made of peripheral blood. The CDR3 nucleotides are TGTGCCTTGGACAGGGGGAACAATCAGCCCCAGCATTTT. Translating gives CALDRGNNQPQHF.